The T cell receptor beta chain under discussion was sequenced for a study of cytomegalovirus exposure and HLA in healthy donors. At the level of the study: A later analysis reported the same platform for the 110 or so validation repertoires and the 650 to 750 first-cohort repertoires.

The data were produced by immunoSEQ multiplex PCR, yet TCRdb's version contains in-frame clones alone and is incomplete. The profile covers around 250,000 clones, with around 90% appearing a single time and approximately 0.34% taken by the ten largest. A remark on this clone: Its specificity is not known.

The study's findings and limits: The finding came from a later analysis; first-cohort TCR clusters tended to co-occur in the approximately 120 validation repertoires. Reported performance of the classifier showed diagnosis of cytomegalovirus status with high specificity and sensitivity. In vitro experiments confirmed that three CMV-associated chains were specific for CMV antigens.

Germline CDR1 reads SNHLY; CDR2 reads FYNNEI. CDR3 length: 15 amino acids. Trimming pared 3 bases from V and 5 bases from J, leaving 14 bases between. The chain uses TRBV2 and TRBJ2-1; a possible D gene is TRBD1 (6 bases). The sequenced sample was PBMCs. This TCR was sampled from a woman aged 18-29 years in good health and CMV-seronegative. CDR3 in amino acids: CASSDFWDNNNEQFF. Written as DNA, the CDR3 is TGTGCCAGCAGTGACTTCTGGGACAACAACAATGAGCAGTTCTTC.